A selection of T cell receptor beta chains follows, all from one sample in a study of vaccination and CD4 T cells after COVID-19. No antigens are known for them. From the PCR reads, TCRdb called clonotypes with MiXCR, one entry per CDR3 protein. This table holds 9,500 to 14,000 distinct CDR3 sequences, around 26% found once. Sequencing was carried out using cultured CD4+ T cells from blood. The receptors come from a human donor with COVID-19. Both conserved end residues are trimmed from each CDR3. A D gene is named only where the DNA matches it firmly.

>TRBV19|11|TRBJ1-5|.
ASSTQGLQPQH
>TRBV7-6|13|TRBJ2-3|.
ASSPGGPSTDTQY
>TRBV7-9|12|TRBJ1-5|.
ASSDRQSNQPQH
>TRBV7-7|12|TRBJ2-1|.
ASSPGGQYNEQF
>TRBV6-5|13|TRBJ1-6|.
ASSYSSGYDSPLH
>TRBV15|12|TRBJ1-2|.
ATSTPGRIWGYT
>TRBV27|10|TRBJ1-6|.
ASSGRDSPLH
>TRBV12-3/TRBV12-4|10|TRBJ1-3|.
ASNLSGNTIY
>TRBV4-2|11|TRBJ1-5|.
ASSPDSYQPQH
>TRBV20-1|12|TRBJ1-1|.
SANLRREGTEAF
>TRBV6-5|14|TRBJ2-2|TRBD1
ASSYFGQGGSGELF
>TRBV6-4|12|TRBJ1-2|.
ASSDLFGAGGYT
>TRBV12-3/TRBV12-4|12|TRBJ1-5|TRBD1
ASSLGQLNQPQH
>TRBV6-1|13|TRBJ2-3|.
ASRDGTYQSDTQY
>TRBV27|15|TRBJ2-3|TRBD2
ASSRRGGAASTDTQY
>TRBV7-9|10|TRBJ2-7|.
ASSLVGQGLY
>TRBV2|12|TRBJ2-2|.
ASSEIRGTGELF
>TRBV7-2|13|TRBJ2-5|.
ASSLVVGIRETQY
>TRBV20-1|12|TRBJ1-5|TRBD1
STTSGQGNQPQH
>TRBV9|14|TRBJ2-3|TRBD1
ASSGGQGVVTDTQY
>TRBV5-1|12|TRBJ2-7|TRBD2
ASRILAGTYEQY
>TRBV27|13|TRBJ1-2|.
ASSPGTSNRYGYT
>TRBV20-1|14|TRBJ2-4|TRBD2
SAATSGGAPKNIQY
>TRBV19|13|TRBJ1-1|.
ASSIFATGDTEAF
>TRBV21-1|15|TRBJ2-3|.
ASSTPMTSGGPDTQY
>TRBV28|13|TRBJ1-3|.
ASSLGGSSGNTIY
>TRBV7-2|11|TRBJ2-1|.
ASSFYKDNEQF
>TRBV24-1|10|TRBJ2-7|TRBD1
ATSDYRGEQY
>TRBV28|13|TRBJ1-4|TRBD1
ASSSPTGVGEKLF
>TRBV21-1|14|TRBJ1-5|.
ASSKDRGEYNQPQH
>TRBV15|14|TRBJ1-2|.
ATSRVRQASNYGYT
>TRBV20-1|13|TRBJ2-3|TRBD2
SARALAGGPDTQY
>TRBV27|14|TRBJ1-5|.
ASSRLTEPSNQPQH
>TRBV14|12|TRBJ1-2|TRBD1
ASSQAGGVYGYT
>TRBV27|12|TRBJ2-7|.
ASSPSRRPREQY
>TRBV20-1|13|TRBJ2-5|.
SARVVQAVEETQY
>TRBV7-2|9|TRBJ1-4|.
ASSLMGKLF
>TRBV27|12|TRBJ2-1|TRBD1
ASTPWQGDNEQF
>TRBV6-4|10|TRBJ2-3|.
ASSAEGDTQY
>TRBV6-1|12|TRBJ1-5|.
ASRPGQNNQPQH
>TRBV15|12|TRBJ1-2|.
ATSRDTAGHGYT
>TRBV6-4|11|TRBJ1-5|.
ASSGGRNQPQH
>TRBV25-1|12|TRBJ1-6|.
ASSEWETNSPLH
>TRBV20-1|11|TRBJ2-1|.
SASPAVYNEQF
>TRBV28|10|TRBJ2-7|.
ASSFPHYEQY
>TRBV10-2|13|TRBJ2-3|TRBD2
ASSEASGGADTQY
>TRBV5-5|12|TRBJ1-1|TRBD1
ASRGQDLSTEAF
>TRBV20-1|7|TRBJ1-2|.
SGGRGYT
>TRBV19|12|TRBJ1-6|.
ASNVEAANSPLH
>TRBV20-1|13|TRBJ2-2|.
SARDPGYDTGELF
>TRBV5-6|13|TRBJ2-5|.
ASSPGQRGQETQY
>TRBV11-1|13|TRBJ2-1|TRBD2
AGKSGGASINEQF
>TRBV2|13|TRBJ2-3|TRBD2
ASSERRGNTDTQY
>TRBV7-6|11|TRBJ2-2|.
ASSPTWTGELF
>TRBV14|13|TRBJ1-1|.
ASSQVLGENTEAF
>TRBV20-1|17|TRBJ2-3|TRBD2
SARDLGRGGQLGTDTQY
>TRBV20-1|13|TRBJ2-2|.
SARPGRGNTGELF
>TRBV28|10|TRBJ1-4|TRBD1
ASRGTGGKLF
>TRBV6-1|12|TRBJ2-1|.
ASRDPSGVNEQF